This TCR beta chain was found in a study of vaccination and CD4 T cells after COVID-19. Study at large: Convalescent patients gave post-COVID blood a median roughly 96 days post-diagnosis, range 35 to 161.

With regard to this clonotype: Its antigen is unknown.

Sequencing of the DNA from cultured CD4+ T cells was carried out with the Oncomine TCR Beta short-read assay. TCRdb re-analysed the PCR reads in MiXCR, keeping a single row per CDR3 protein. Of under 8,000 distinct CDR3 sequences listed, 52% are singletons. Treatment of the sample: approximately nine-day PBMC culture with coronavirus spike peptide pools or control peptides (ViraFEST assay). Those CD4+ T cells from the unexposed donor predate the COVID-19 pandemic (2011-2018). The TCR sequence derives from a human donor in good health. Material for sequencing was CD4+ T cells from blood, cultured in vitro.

The CDR3 protein is CASSFTGTGGYTF. In nucleotides, the CDR3 is TGTGCCAGCAGTTTCACAGGGACTGGCGGCTACACCTTC. The chain is built from TRBV27 and TRBJ1-2; TRBD1 is a possible D gene (6 bases). The CDR3 consists of 13 residues. V was shortened by 3 bases and J by 8 bases, with 13 bases between the two germline ends. Germline assignment: CDR1 MNHEY and CDR2 SMNVEV (reference sequence).